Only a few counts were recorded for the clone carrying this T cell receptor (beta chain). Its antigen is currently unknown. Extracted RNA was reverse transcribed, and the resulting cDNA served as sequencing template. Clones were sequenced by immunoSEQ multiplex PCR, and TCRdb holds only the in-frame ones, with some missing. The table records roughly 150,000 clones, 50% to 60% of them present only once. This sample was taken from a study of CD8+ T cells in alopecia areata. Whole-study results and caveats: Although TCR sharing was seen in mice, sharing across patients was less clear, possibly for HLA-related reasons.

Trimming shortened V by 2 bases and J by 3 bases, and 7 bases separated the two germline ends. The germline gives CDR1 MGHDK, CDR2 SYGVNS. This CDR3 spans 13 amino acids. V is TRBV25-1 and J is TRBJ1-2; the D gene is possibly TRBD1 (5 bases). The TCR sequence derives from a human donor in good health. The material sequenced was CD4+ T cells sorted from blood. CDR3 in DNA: TGTGCCAGCAGTGAAGTGGGGGACTATGGCTACACCTTC. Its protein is CASSEVGDYGYTF.